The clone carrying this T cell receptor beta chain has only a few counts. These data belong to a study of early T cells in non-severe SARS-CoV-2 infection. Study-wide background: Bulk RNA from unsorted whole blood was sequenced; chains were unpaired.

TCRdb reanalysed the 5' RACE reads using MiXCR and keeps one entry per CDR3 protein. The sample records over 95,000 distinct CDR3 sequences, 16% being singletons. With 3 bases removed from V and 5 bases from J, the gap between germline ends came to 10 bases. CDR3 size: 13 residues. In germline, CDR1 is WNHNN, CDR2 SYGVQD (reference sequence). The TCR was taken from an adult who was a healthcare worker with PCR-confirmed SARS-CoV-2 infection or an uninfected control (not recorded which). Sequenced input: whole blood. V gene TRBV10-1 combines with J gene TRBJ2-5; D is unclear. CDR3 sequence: CASSDSGVETQYF. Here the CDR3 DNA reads TGCGCCAGCAGTGACAGTGGGGTGGAGACCCAGTACTTC.